This TCR beta chain was captured in a study of cytomegalovirus exposure and HLA in healthy donors. PCR was performed using 60 Vbeta and 13 Jbeta primers. Assay: immunoSEQ multiplex PCR; the TCRdb copy retains only in-frame clones and omits some. The data contain 93,000 or so clones, roughly 66% of them seen just once; the ten biggest clones take up roughly 3.5%. Germline assignment: CDR1 MDHEN and CDR2 SYDVKM. This CDR3 spans 16 amino acids. The junction had 5 bases not matched to a gene; V was cut back by 4 bases and J by 0 bases. Specimen: PBMCs. The chain employs TRBV28 and TRBJ2-2; 7 bases are shared with TRBD1. This clonotype was obtained from a woman between 45 and 60 years old in good health and CMV-seronegative. CDR3 in DNA: TGTGCCAGCAGTTCTCAGGGGGTCTCGAACACCGGGGAGCTGTTTTTT. Amino acid sequence: CASSSQGVSNTGELFF.